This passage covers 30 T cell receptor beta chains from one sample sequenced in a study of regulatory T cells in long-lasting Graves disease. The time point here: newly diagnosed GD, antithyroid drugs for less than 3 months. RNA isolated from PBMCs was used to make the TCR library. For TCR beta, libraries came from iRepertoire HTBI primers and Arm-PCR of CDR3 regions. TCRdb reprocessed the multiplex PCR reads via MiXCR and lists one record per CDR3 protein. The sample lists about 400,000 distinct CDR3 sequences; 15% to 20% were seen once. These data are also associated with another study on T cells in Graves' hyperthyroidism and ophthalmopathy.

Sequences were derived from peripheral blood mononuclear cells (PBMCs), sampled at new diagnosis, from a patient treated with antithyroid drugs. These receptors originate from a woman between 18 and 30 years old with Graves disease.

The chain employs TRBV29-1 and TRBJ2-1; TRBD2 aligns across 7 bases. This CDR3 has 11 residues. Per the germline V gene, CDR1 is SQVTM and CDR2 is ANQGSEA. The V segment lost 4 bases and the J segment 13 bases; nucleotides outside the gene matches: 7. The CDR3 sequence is CSVGGGGRQFF. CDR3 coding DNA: TGCAGCGTTGGGGGGGGAGGCCGACAGTTCTTC.

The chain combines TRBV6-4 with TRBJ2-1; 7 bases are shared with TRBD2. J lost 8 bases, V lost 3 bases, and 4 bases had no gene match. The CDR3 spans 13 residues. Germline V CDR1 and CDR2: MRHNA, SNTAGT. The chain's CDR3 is CASSETSDYEQFF. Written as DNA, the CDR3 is TGTGCCAGCAGTGAAACTAGCGATTATGAGCAGTTCTTC.

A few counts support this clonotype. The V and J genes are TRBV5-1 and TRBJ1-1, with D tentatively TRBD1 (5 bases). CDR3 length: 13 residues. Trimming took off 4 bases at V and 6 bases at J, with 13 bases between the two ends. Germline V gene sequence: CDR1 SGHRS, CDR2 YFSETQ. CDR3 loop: CASSMGGTAEAFF. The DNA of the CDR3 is TGCGCCAGCAGCATGGGGGGAACGGCTGAAGCTTTCTTT. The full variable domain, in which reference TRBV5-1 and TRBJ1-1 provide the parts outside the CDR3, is KAGVTQTPRYLIKTRGQQVTLSCSPISGHRSVSWYQQTPGQGLQFLFEYFSETQRNKGNFPGRFSGRQFSNSRSEMNVSTLELGDSALYLCASSMGGTAEAFFGQGTRLTVV.

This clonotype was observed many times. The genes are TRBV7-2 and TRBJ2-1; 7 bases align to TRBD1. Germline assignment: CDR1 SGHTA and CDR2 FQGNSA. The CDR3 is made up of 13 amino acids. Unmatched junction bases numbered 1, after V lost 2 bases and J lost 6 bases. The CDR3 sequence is CASSLRQGNEQFF. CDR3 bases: TGTGCCAGCAGCTTACGACAGGGCAATGAGCAGTTCTTC.

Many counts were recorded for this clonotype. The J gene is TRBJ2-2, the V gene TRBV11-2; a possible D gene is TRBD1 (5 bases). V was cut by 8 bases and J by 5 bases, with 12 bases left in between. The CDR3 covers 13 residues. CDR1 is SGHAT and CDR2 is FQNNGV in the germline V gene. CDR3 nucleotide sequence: TGTGCCAGCGGGGCCATGAGGACCGGGGAGCTGTTTTTT. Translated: CASGAMRTGELFF.

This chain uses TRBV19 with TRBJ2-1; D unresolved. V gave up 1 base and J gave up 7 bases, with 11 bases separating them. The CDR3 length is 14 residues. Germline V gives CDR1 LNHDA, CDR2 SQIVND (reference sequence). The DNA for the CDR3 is TGTGCCAGTAGTATAGTCTTGACCGTGAATGAGCAGTTCTTC. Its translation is CASSIVLTVNEQFF.

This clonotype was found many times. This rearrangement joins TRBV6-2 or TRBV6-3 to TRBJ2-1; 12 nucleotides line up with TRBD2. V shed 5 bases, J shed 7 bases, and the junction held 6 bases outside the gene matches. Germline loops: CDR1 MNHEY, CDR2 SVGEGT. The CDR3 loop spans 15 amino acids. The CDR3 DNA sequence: TGTGCCAGCAGTACTAGCGGGAGGCGGAGTAATGAGCAGTTCTTC. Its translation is CASSTSGRRSNEQFF.

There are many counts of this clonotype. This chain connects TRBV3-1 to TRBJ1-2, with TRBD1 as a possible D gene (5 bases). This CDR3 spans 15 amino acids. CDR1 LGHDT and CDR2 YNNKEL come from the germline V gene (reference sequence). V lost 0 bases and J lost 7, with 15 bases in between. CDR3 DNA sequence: TGTGCCAGCAGCCAAGATACGGGGGGTTTCAGTGGCTACACCTTC. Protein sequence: CASSQDTGGFSGYTF.

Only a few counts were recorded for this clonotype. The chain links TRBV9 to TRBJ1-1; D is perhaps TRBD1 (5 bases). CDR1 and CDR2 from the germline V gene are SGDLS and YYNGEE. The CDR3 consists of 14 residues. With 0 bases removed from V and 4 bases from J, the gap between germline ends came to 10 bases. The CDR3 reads CASSVGGKGTEAFF. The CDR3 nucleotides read TGTGCCAGCAGCGTAGGGGGGAAAGGCACTGAAGCTTTCTTT.

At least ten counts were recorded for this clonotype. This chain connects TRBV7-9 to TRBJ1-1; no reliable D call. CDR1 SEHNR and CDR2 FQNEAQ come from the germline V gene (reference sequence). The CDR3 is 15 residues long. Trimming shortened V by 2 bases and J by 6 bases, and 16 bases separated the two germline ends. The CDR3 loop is CASSLSESLTSEAFF. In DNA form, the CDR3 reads TGTGCCAGCAGCTTATCGGAGTCCCTAACCTCTGAAGCTTTCTTT.

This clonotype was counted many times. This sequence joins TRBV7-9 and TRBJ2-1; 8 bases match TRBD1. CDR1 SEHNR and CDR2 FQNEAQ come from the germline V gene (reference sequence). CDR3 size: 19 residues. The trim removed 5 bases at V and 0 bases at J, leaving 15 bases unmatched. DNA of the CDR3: TGTGCCAGCAGCCCTCGGACAGGGAAACCGGATAGCTCCTACAATGAGCAGTTCTTC. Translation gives CASSPRTGKPDSSYNEQFF.

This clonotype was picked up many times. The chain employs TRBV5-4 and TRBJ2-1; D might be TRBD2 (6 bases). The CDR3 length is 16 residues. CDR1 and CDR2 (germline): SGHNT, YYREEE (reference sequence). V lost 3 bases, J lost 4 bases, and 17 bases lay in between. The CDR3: CASSWGRSSSYNEQFF. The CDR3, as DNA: TGTGCCAGCAGCTGGGGGAGGTCCAGCTCGTACAATGAGCAGTTCTTC.

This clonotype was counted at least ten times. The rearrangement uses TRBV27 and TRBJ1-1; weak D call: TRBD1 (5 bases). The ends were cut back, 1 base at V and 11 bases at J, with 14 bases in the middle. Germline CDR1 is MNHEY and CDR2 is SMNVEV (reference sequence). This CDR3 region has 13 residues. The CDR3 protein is CASSLFPRGEAFF. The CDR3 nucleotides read TGTGCCAGCAGTTTATTCCCCCGGGGGGAGGCTTTCTTT.

The CDR3 loop reads CASSLYWEQIGNTIYF. DNA for the CDR3: TGTGCCAGCAGTTTATACTGGGAGCAGATAGGAAACACCATATATTTT. The chain uses TRBV28 and TRBJ1-3, with D hard to call. Trimming cost V 1 base and J 4 bases, with 14 bases left between them. The CDR3 totals 16 residues. Germline V gene lookup returns CDR1 MDHEN and CDR2 SYDVKM.

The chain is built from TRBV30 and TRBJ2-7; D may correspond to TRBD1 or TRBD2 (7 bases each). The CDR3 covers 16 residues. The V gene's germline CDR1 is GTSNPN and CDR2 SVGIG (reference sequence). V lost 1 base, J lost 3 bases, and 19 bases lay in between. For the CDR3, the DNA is TGTGCCTGGAGTGAGGGGAGGGGACAGCTAATCTACGAGCAGTACTTC. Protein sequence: CAWSEGRGQLIYEQYF.

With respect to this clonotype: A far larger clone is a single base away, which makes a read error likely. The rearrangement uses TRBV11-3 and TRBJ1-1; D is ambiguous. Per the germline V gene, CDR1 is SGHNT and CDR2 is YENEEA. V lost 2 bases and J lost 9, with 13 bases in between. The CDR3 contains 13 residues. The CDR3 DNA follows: TGTGCCAGCAGCTTACCGGACGTGTTTCAAGCTTTCTTT. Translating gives CASSLPDVFQAFF.

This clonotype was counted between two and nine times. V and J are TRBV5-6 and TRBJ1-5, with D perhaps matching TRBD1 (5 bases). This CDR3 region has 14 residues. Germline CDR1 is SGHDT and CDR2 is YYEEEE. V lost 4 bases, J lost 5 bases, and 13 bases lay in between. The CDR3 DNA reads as TGTGCCAGCAGCAAACAGGTTAGGGATCAGCCCCAGCATTTT. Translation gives CASSKQVRDQPQHF.

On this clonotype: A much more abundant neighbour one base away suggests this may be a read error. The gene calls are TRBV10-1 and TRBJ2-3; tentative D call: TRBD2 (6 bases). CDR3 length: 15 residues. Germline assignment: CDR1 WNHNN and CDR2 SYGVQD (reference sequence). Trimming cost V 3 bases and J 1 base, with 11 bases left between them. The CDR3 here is CASSDEERGTDTQYF. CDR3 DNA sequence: TGCGCCAGCAGTGATGAGGAGCGGGGCACAGATACGCAGTATTTT.

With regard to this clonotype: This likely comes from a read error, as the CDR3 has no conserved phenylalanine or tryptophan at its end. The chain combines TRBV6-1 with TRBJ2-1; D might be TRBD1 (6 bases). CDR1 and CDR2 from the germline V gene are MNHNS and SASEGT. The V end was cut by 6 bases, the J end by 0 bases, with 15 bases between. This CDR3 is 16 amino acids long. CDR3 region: CASSVAQGSSYNEQFL. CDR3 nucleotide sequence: TGTGCCAGCAGCGTAGCCCAGGGGAGCTCCTACAATGAGCAGTTCCTC.

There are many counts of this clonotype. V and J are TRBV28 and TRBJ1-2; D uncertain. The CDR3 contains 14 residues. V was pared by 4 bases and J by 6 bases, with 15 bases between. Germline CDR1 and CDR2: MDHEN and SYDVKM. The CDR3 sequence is CASSSSSFENGYTF. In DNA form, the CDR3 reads TGTGCCAGCAGTTCCTCGAGCTTTGAAAATGGCTACACCTTC.

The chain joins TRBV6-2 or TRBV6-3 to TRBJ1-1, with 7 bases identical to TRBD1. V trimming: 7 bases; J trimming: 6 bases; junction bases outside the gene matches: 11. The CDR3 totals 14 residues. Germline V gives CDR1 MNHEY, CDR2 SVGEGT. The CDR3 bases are TGTGCCAGCACCAGACAGGGTGGGGGTTCTGAAGCTTTCTTT. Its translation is CASTRQGGGSEAFF.

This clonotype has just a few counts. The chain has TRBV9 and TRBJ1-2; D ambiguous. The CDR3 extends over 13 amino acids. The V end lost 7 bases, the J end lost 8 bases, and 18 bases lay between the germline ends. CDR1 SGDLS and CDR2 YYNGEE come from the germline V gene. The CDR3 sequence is CASEGKGELGYTF. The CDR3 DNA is TGTGCCAGCGAAGGAAAAGGCGAGCTGGGCTACACCTTC.

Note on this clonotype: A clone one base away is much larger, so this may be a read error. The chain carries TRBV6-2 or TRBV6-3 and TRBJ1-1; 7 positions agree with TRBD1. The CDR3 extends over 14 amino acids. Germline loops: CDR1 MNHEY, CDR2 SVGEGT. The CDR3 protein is CASSRSGQSPEASF. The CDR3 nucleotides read TGTGCCAGCAGTAGATCGGGACAGTCTCCTGAAGCTTCCTTT.

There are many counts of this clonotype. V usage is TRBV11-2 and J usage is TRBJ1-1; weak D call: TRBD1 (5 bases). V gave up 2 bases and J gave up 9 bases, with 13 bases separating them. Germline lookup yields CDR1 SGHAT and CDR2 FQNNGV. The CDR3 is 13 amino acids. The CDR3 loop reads CASSLKRGVQAFF. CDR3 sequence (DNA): TGTGCCAGCAGCTTAAAGAGAGGGGTTCAAGCTTTCTTT.

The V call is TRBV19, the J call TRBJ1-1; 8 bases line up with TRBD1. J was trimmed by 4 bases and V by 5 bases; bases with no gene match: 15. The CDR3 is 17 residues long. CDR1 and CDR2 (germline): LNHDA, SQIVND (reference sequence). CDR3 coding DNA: TGTGCCAGTAGTGGAGGGACAGGTTCTTTGCTATTCACTGAAGCTTTCTTT. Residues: CASSGGTGSLLFTEAFF.

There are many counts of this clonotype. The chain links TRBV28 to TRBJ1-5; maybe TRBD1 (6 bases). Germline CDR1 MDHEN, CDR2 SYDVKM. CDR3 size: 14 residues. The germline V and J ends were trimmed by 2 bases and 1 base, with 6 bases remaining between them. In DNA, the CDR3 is TGTGCCAGCAGTTTAAGGGGGAGCAATCAGCCCCAGCATTTT. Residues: CASSLRGSNQPQHF.

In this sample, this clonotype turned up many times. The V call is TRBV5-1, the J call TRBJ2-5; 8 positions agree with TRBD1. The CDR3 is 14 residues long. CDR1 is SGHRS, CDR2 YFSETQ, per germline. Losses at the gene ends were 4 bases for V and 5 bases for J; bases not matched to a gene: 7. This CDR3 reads CASSPDRGGETQYF. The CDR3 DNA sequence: TGCGCCAGCAGCCCCGACAGGGGAGGTGAGACCCAGTACTTC.

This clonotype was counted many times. CDR3 sequence (DNA): TGTGCCAGCAGGGGTGACATTAGCAATCAGCCCCAGCATTTT. Its translation is CASRGDISNQPQHF. This rearrangement joins TRBV6-1 to TRBJ1-5; D is undetermined. Germline V gene lookup returns CDR1 MNHNS and CDR2 SASEGT. The CDR3 is 14 residues long. V was shortened by 6 bases and J by 0 bases, with 9 bases between the two germline ends.

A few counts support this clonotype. DNA of the CDR3: TGTGCCAGCAGTTTATCAAGTCCAGGTCCTTTGTATGGCTACACCTTC. Protein sequence: CASSLSSPGPLYGYTF. The chain carries TRBV27 and TRBJ1-2, with D unclear. Germline CDR1 MNHEY, CDR2 SMNVEV (reference sequence). V was pared by 0 bases and J by 5 bases, with 16 bases between. The CDR3 is made up of 16 amino acids.

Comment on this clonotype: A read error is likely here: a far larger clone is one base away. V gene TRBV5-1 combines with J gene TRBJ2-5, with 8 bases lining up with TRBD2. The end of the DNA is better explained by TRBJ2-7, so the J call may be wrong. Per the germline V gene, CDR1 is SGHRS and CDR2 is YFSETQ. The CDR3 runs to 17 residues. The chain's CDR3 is CASSFPPAGEWSCEQYF. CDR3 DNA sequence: TGCGCCAGCAGCTTCCCTCCAGCGGGAGAATGGTCCTGCGAGCAGTACTTC.